A single sample is the source of the 5 T cell receptor beta chains below, sequenced in a study of blood T cell repertoires in COVID-19. Generated by immunoSEQ multiplex PCR, the TCRdb table keeps only in-frame clones and is missing some. This repertoire shows 130,000 to 150,000 clones, around 85% found once; its top ten account for 3%. The sequencing sample was made of peripheral blood. Receptors were obtained from a woman older than 75 with acute or convalescent COVID-19.

This chain connects TRBV19 to TRBJ2-1; TRBD2 matches 13 bases. CDR3 length equals 16 residues. The germline CDR1 and CDR2 sequences are LNHDA and SQIVND (reference sequence). V shed 3 bases and J 7 bases; nucleotides not matched to a gene: 6. The DNA of the CDR3 is TGTGCCAGTAGTATCTGGACTAGCGGGGGCGGGAATGAGCAGTTCTTC. It translates to CASSIWTSGGGNEQFF.

The chain uses TRBV3-1 (or the pseudogene TRBV3-2) and TRBJ2-2, with D perhaps matching TRBD2 (6 bases). This CDR3 contains 16 residues. Germline lookup yields CDR1 LGHDT and CDR2 YNNKEL (reference sequence). The V gene lost 0 bases and the J gene lost 4 bases, with 12 bases spanning the gap. For the CDR3, the DNA is TGTGCCAGCAGCCAAGATCGGAGGGGAGGCACCGGGGAGCTGTTTTTT. Its translation: CASSQDRRGGTGELFF.

The chain combines TRBV15 with TRBJ1-5; tentative D call: TRBD1 (5 bases). Germline V CDR1 and CDR2: LNHNV, YYDKDF (reference sequence). With 1 base removed from V and 6 bases from J, the gap between germline ends came to 16 bases. This CDR3 spans 16 amino acids. The CDR3, as DNA: TGTGCCACCAGCAGAGTAAGACAGCCTATCGTTCAGCCCCAGCATTTT. Encoded protein: CATSRVRQPIVQPQHF.

The gene calls are TRBV6-5 and TRBJ1-6; a possible D gene is TRBD1 (5 bases). V was cut by 6 bases and J by 13 bases, with 19 bases left in between. Looked up from germline, CDR1 is MNHEY and CDR2 is SVGAGI. The CDR3 totals 14 residues. The CDR3 DNA follows: TGTGCCAGCAGCCCCCTGCTCAGGGAATGGCCCCTCCACTTT. Its translation: CASSPLLREWPLHF.

The gene calls are TRBV25-1 and TRBJ2-1; 10 nucleotides agree with TRBD1. This CDR3 contains 15 residues. The germline V gene has CDR1 MGHDK and CDR2 SYGVNS. Trimming removed 3 bases from V and 5 bases from J; junction bases left unmatched: 4. DNA of the CDR3: TGTGCCAGCAGTGACACCGGGACAGGGGACAATGAGCAGTTCTTC. This codes for CASSDTGTGDNEQFF.